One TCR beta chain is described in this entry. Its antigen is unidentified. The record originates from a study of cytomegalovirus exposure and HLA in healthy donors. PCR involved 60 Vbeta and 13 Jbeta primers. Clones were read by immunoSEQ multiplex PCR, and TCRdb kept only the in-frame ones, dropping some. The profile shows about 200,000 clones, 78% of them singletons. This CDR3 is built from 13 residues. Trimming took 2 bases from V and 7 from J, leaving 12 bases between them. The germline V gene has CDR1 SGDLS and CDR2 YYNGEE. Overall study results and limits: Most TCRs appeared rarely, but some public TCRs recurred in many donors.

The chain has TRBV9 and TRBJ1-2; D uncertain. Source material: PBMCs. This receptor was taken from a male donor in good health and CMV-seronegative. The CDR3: CASSVPGLGGYTF. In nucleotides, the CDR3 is TGTGCCAGCAGCGTGCCAGGATTAGGTGGCTACACCTTC.